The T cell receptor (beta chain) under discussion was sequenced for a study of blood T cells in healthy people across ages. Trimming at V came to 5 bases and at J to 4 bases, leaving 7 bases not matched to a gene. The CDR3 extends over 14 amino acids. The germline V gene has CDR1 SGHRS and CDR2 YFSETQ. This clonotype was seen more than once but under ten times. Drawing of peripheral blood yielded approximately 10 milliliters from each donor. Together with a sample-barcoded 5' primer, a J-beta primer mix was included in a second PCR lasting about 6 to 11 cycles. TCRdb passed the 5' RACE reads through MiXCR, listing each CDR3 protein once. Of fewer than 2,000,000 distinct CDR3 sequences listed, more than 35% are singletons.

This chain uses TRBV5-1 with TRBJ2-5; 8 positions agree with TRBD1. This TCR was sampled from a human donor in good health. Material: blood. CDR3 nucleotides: TGCGCCAGCAGATCCGACAGGGGACGAGAGACCCAGTACTTC. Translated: CASRSDRGRETQYF.